The T cell receptor (beta chain) under discussion was sequenced for a study of neurological immune-mediated disorders. Described time point: longitudinal time-point 1 (baseline). CDR3 length: 15 residues. V shed 2 bases and J shed 15 bases, with 23 bases lying between them. This clonotype appeared a few times. Being one base from a much bigger clone, this may be a read error. TCRdb reprocessed the 5' RACE reads via MiXCR and lists one record per CDR3 protein. Of fewer than 90,000 distinct CDR3 sequences listed, approximately 10% are singletons. The sequencing input was PBMCs. This clonotype originated in a man under 40 in good health. The chain is built from TRBV12-3 or TRBV12-4 and TRBJ2-1, with D perhaps matching TRBD2 (7 bases). The CDR3 nucleotides read TGTGCCAGCAGTTTAAGGCGGGGGCCCGTTCGCAAGCCGTTCTTC. Protein product: CASSLRRGPVRKPFF.